This TCR beta chain came from a study of blood T cell repertoires in COVID-19. Study in general: Acute and convalescent COVID-19 samples came from the United States, Italy and Spain. T cells, B-cell-depleted T cells, or PBMCs provided the cDNA or gDNA that served as material.

CDR1 is SGHRS, CDR2 YFSETQ, per germline. V gave up 4 bases and J gave up 0 bases; unmatched junction bases: 2. This CDR3 is 14 amino acids long. In the source study's methods: Cell counts per sample came from amplifying reference gene primers. Repertoires were generated with immunoSEQ multiplex PCR, while TCRdb's copy carries only in-frame clones and drops some. That table is the source of V, J and clone size, and D and trimming were worked out from the DNA. The table shows roughly 74,000 clones, with approximately 86% occurring only once. V is TRBV5-1 and J is TRBJ2-3, with 7 positions matching TRBD1. The receptor was isolated from a woman aged 80 or over with active or convalescent COVID-19. The sequenced sample was peripheral blood. CDR3 DNA sequence: TGCGCCAGCAGCCCGACAGGGAGCACAGATACGCAGTATTTT. Its protein product is CASSPTGSTDTQYF. Based on the CDR3 plus reference TRBV5-1 and TRBJ2-3, the full variable domain is KAGVTQTPRYLIKTRGQQVTLSCSPISGHRSVSWYQQTPGQGLQFLFEYFSETQRNKGNFPGRFSGRQFSNSRSEMNVSTLELGDSALYLCASSPTGSTDTQYFGPGTRLTVL.